Following are 31 T cell receptor beta chains from one sample sequenced in a study of Ad26.COV2.S vaccination and SARS-CoV-2 variants. Treatment defined: about 20 received Ad26.COV2.S at low or high dose, single or two shots; several received placebo; per-sample allocation not given. At day 63 after the first vaccine or placebo injection, samples were drawn. Sequencing used immunoSEQ multiplex PCR; TCRdb keeps in-frame clones, though not all of them. The sample shows 300,000 to 350,000 clones, about 90% of them seen only once. Material: peripheral blood, obtained in a trial of Ad26.COV2.S vaccine versus placebo. The receptor source for this set is a person between 18 and 65 years old who received the Ad26.COV2.S COVID-19 vaccine or a placebo.

The chain joins TRBV12-5 to TRBJ2-5; D not certain. V lost 1 base and J 4 bases, leaving 1 base between the germline ends. CDR3 length: 11 amino acids. Germline V gene lookup returns CDR1 LGHNT and CDR2 FRNRAP. For the CDR3, the DNA is TGTGCTAGTGGTTTGGGAGAGACCCAGTACTTC. Its translation is CASGLGETQYF.

This clone came up a few times. The V call is TRBV12-3 or TRBV12-4, the J call TRBJ1-4; the D is unclear. V was clipped by 5 bases and J by 8 bases, with 9 bases between them. This CDR3 has 12 amino acids. The CDR3 protein is CASSPPGEKLFF. The CDR3 coding sequence is TGTGCCAGCAGTCCGCCGGGGGAAAAACTGTTTTTT.

The chain carries TRBV15 and TRBJ2-7, with D possibly TRBD2 on 6 matching bases. V was clipped by 1 base and J by 6 bases, with 7 bases between them. Germline CDR1 reads LNHNV; CDR2 reads YYDKDF (reference sequence). This CDR3 region has 12 residues. Written as DNA, the CDR3 is TGTGCCACCAGCAGAGGGAGGGCCGAGCAGTACTTC. The encoded protein is CATSRGRAEQYF.

This chain connects TRBV4-1 to TRBJ2-2; tentative D call: TRBD2 (5 bases). Per germline, CDR1 MGHRA and CDR2 YSYEKL. V was shortened by 0 bases and J by 2 bases, with 10 bases between the two germline ends. The CDR3 contains 16 residues. The CDR3 sequence is CASSQEGAPNTGELFF. DNA for the CDR3: TGCGCCAGCAGCCAAGAGGGAGCACCCAACACCGGGGAGCTGTTTTTT.

The V call is TRBV7-2, the J call TRBJ1-5, with unresolved D. V lost 1 base to trimming and J lost 10 bases, with 20 bases between them. There are 16 residues in the CDR3. Germline CDR1 is SGHTA and CDR2 is FQGNSA. The CDR3 here is CASSLVGVSGISPQHF. CDR3 DNA sequence: TGTGCCAGCAGCTTAGTAGGAGTAAGTGGAATCAGCCCCCAGCATTTT.

The V call is TRBV19, the J call TRBJ2-2; D is ambiguous. The CDR3 totals 13 residues. V was trimmed by 5 bases and J by 5 bases, leaving 9 bases between them. Germline lookup yields CDR1 LNHDA and CDR2 SQIVND (reference sequence). CDR3 residues: CASSLLGTGELFF. The CDR3 DNA follows: TGTGCCAGTAGTCTTCTAGGTACCGGGGAGCTGTTTTTT.

The rearrangement joins TRBV4-2 to TRBJ2-1, with D unclear. V was cut by 0 bases and J by 4 bases, with 19 bases left in between. The CDR3 has 18 amino acids. CDR1 is LGHNA, CDR2 YNFKEQ, per germline. The CDR3 reads CASSQDPTYSIRYNEQFF. In nucleotides, the CDR3 is TGTGCCAGCAGCCAAGATCCGACTTATAGTATCCGTTACAATGAGCAGTTCTTC.

The rearrangement uses TRBV19 and TRBJ1-6; perhaps TRBD1 as D (5 bases). The CDR3 runs 15 residues. Germline values: CDR1 LNHDA, CDR2 SQIVND (reference sequence). V was pared by 3 bases and J by 7 bases, with 13 bases between. CDR3 nucleotide sequence: TGTGCCAGTAGTATTTACGCGGGGGGAAATTCACCCCTCCACTTT. This codes for CASSIYAGGNSPLHF. The full variable domain, with the rest looked up from reference TRBV19 and TRBJ1-6, is DGGITQSPKYLFRKEGQNVTLSCEQNLNHDAMYWYRQDPGQGLRLIYYSQIVNDFQKGDIAEGYSVSREKKESFPLTVTSAQKNPTAFYLCASSIYAGGNSPLHFGNGTRLTVT.

The rearrangement uses TRBV6-1 and TRBJ1-2; TRBD1 is a possible D gene (6 bases). The CDR3 runs 14 residues. Trimming took 2 bases from V and 4 from J, leaving 11 bases between them. Germline lookup yields CDR1 MNHNS and CDR2 SASEGT. The CDR3 loop reads CASSERGEAYGYTF. The CDR3 DNA reads TGTGCCAGCAGTGAAAGGGGGGAGGCCTATGGCTACACCTTC.

The J gene is TRBJ1-2, the V gene TRBV10-3; maybe TRBD1 (5 bases). The CDR3 totals 14 residues. Trimming stripped 6 bases from V and 5 bases from J, with 16 bases between. Germline lookup yields CDR1 ENHRY and CDR2 SYGVKD. CDR3 in DNA: TGTGCCATCAGATCCCTCGACAGCTATTATGGCTACACCTTC. This gives the protein CAIRSLDSYYGYTF.

In its sample, this clone was seen once. The V gene is TRBV19, the J gene TRBJ1-1; D call uncertain. Germline values: CDR1 LNHDA, CDR2 SQIVND (reference sequence). CDR3 length: 14 amino acids. V was pared by 1 base and J by 9 bases, with 15 bases between. The CDR3 DNA follows: TGTGCCAGTAGTATAGGACCCGTCCCTCCAAAAGCTTTCTTT. This sequence encodes CASSIGPVPPKAFF.

V is TRBV25-1 and J is TRBJ1-1; TRBD1 matches at 8 bases. Germline-derived CDR1 and CDR2 are MGHDK and SYGVNS. V shed 6 bases and J 11 bases; nucleotides not matched to a gene: 14. The CDR3 consists of 14 residues. The CDR3 DNA is TGTGCCAGCAGGGCACCACAGGGGGGAGCCCGGGCTTTCTTT. This translates into CASRAPQGGARAFF.

The genes are TRBV7-2 and TRBJ1-1; D unclear. Germline-derived CDR1 and CDR2 are SGHTA and FQGNSA. This CDR3 is built from 15 residues. The V end lost 1 base, the J end lost 0 bases, and 9 bases lay between the germline ends. CDR3 loop: CASSLGPIMNTEAFF. CDR3 bases: TGTGCCAGCAGCTTAGGCCCCATCATGAACACTGAAGCTTTCTTT.

The V gene is TRBV5-1, the J gene TRBJ2-3; D not certain. Germline V gives CDR1 SGHRS, CDR2 YFSETQ. CDR3 length equals 11 residues. Deletions cut 7 bases from V and 2 bases from J, with 5 bases between. Here the CDR3 DNA reads TGCGCCAGCCGATTCACAGATACGCAGTATTTT. Translating gives CASRFTDTQYF.

CDR3 protein: CASSFLSRPAGELFF. CDR3 coding DNA: TGTGCCAGCAGCTTTCTTTCCCGGCCTGCCGGGGAGCTGTTTTTT. V and J are TRBV13 and TRBJ2-2; D gene unclear. V shed 3 bases and J shed 6 bases, with 14 bases lying between them. Germline CDR1 and CDR2: PRHDT and FYEKMQ (reference sequence). The CDR3 covers 15 residues.

The chain employs TRBV6-5 and TRBJ1-5; D gene ambiguous. The CDR3 extends over 12 amino acids. Germline-derived CDR1 and CDR2 are MNHEY and SVGAGI. V was clipped by 10 bases and J by 7 bases, with 14 bases between them. This CDR3 is CATHRGNQPQHF. As DNA, the CDR3 is TGTGCCACGCACCGGGGAAACCAGCCCCAGCATTTT.

The table lists this clone with a few counts. J is TRBJ2-7 and V is TRBV6-2 or TRBV6-3, with 11 bases matching TRBD2. J gave up 5 bases and V 2 bases, and 5 bases lay outside the gene matches. Germline lookup yields CDR1 MNHEY and CDR2 SVGEGT. There are 15 residues in the CDR3. The CDR3 DNA follows: TGTGCCAGCAGTTACCTACTAGCGGGAGTAGACGAGCAGTACGTC. This encodes CASSYLLAGVDEQYV.

In the case of this clone: A junction end diverges from the germline sequence, so it may reflect a read error. The chain carries TRBV2 and TRBJ2-1, with TRBD2 identical over 8 bases. Germline V gene data show CDR1 as SNHLY and CDR2 as FYNNEI. The CDR3 is 13 residues long. DNA for the CDR3: TGTGCCAGCAGCCCGAAACGGGGGGAGCGGGGGATCTTC. The encoded protein is CASSPKRGERGIF.

J is TRBJ1-3 and V is TRBV7-8, with D perhaps TRBD1 (6 bases). Germline V gene sequence: CDR1 SGHVS, CDR2 FQNEAQ. Trimming cost V 0 bases and J 1 base, with 7 bases left between them. CDR3 size: 15 residues. The CDR3: CASSLAGGSGNTIYF. CDR3 nucleotide sequence: TGTGCCAGCAGCTTAGCAGGGGGATCTGGAAACACCATATATTTT.

V gene TRBV7-8 combines with J gene TRBJ1-5, with unresolved D. V was cut by 1 base and J by 3 bases, with 13 bases left in between. The CDR3 totals 16 residues. Per germline, CDR1 SGHVS and CDR2 FQNEAQ. Here the CDR3 DNA reads TGTGCCAGCAGCTTAGGTGGCACCGGCGCCAATCAGCCCCAGCATTTT. Protein: CASSLGGTGANQPQHF.

The chain couples TRBV7-2 to TRBJ1-6; no definite D call. The V gene's germline CDR1 is SGHTA and CDR2 FQGNSA. Between the trimmed V and J ends, which lost 5 bases and 6 bases, there was a span of 17 bases. The CDR3 extends over 16 amino acids. CDR3 bases: TGTGCCAGCAGCCCCCACCTTTGGACTTTTAATTCACCCCTCCACTTT. This gives the protein CASSPHLWTFNSPLHF.

V gene TRBV29-1 combines with J gene TRBJ2-1; D gene uncertain. The V gene lost 4 bases and the J gene lost 8 bases, with 9 bases spanning the gap. This CDR3 is 11 amino acids long. The V gene's germline CDR1 is SQVTM and CDR2 ANQGSEA. Here the CDR3 reads CSVGPVHEQFF. CDR3 nucleotides: TGCAGCGTTGGACCCGTTCATGAGCAGTTCTTC.

This clone was observed a handful of times. V and J are TRBV4-1 and TRBJ1-2, with D possibly being TRBD1 (6 bases). The CDR3 contains 15 residues. The germline gives CDR1 MGHRA, CDR2 YSYEKL. Trimming shortened V by 0 bases and J by 3 bases, and 11 bases separated the two germline ends. The CDR3 region has the DNA TGCGCCAGCAGCCAAGAAACCGGGGGCCACTATGGCTACACCTTC. It encodes CASSQETGGHYGYTF.

The chain is built from TRBV18 and TRBJ2-7; D ambiguous. CDR3 size: 14 residues. Trimming pared 3 bases from V and 2 bases from J, leaving 11 bases between. Germline-derived CDR1 and CDR2 are KGHSH and LQKENI. The CDR3 loop reads CASSPTHRTYEQYV. In DNA form, the CDR3 reads TGTGCCAGCTCACCTACCCACAGAACCTACGAGCAGTACGTC.

A single count supports this clone. The chain has TRBV4-1 and TRBJ2-7, with 8 nucleotides matching TRBD1. CDR3 length equals 15 residues. Losses at the gene ends were 1 base for V and 5 bases for J; bases not matched to a gene: 7. CDR1 is MGHRA and CDR2 is YSYEKL in the germline V gene. The CDR3 coding sequence is TGCGCCAGCAGCCAAGGCTGGACAGGGTCGGACGAGCAGTACTTC. This codes for CASSQGWTGSDEQYF.

This chain connects TRBV14 to TRBJ1-2; 8 positions match TRBD1. V shed 4 bases and J 5 bases; nucleotides not matched to a gene: 9. CDR3 length equals 15 residues. Germline V CDR1 and CDR2: SGHDN, FVKESK. This CDR3 reads CASSRDRLPPYGYTF. DNA of the CDR3: TGTGCCAGCAGCCGGGACAGGCTGCCACCTTATGGCTACACCTTC. The full variable domain, completed using reference TRBV14 and TRBJ1-2, is EAGVTQFPSHSVIEKGQTVTLRCDPISGHDNLYWYRRVMGKEIKFLLHFVKESKQDESGMPNNRFLAERTGGTYSTLKVQPAELEDSGVYFCASSRDRLPPYGYTFGSGTRLTVV.

In regard to this clone: This CDR3 is also generated by other DNA sequences in the sample. The chain recombines TRBV18 with TRBJ2-3; no clear D gene. Germline assignment: CDR1 KGHSH and CDR2 LQKENI. The CDR3 totals 11 residues. V was shortened by 1 base and J by 6 bases, with 2 bases between the two germline ends. The chain's CDR3 is CASSPRDTQYF. The CDR3 DNA sequence: TGTGCCAGCTCACCACGCGATACGCAGTATTTT.

The chain employs TRBV5-1 and TRBJ1-5; maybe TRBD1 (5 bases). The V and J ends lost 2 bases and 6 bases respectively, with 15 bases between them. The CDR3 is 15 residues long. The germline gives CDR1 SGHRS, CDR2 YFSETQ. As DNA, the CDR3 is TGCGCCAGCAGCTTCGGGGCCGGGGAGGTTCAGCCCCAGCATTTT. Its protein is CASSFGAGEVQPQHF. The full variable domain, completed using reference TRBV5-1 and TRBJ1-5, is KAGVTQTPRYLIKTRGQQVTLSCSPISGHRSVSWYQQTPGQGLQFLFEYFSETQRNKGNFPGRFSGRQFSNSRSEMNVSTLELGDSALYLCASSFGAGEVQPQHFGDGTRLSIL.

The J gene is TRBJ2-2, the V gene TRBV19; D call uncertain. This CDR3 spans 14 amino acids. Germline assignment: CDR1 LNHDA and CDR2 SQIVND (reference sequence). V was clipped by 3 bases and J by 5 bases, with 10 bases between them. The chain's CDR3 is CASSIRHPTGELFF. The CDR3 nucleotides read TGTGCCAGTAGTATCCGTCACCCTACCGGGGAGCTGTTTTTT. The full variable domain, in which reference TRBV19 and TRBJ2-2 provide the parts outside the CDR3, is DGGITQSPKYLFRKEGQNVTLSCEQNLNHDAMYWYRQDPGQGLRLIYYSQIVNDFQKGDIAEGYSVSREKKESFPLTVTSAQKNPTAFYLCASSIRHPTGELFFGEGSRLTVL.

This rearrangement joins TRBV6-2 or TRBV6-3 to TRBJ2-1; 10 bases agree with TRBD2. The CDR3 totals 15 residues. The J segment lost 7 bases and the V segment lost 6 bases, leaving 9 bases of the junction unmatched. Germline CDR1 is MNHEY and CDR2 is SVGEGT. The CDR3: CASSSVAGGANEQFF. The CDR3 DNA follows: TGTGCCAGCAGCTCCGTAGCGGGGGGAGCGAATGAGCAGTTCTTC.

This clone was detected once. The chain combines TRBV12-5 with TRBJ2-2; 7 bases agree with TRBD1. The J segment lost 0 bases and the V segment lost 4 bases, leaving 8 bases of the junction unmatched. The CDR3 has 17 residues. The germline gives CDR1 LGHNT, CDR2 FRNRAP. Written as DNA, the CDR3 is TGTGCTAGTGGTTCCCCGCCAGGGGGAGCGAACACCGGGGAGCTGTTTTTT. This codes for CASGSPPGGANTGELFF. The full variable domain, its missing parts supplied by reference TRBV12-5 and TRBJ2-2, is DARVTQTPRHKVTEMGQEVTMRCQPILGHNTVFWYRQTMMQGLELLAYFRNRAPLDDSGMPKDRFSAEMPDATLATLKIQPSEPRDSAVYFCASGSPPGGANTGELFFGEGSRLTVL.